Following are 11 T cell receptor beta chains from one sample sequenced in a study of human T cells and chemical hapten exposure (dated by TCRdb to the early 2020s). The library was produced with RACE. The sample was run on a NextSeq 500. TCRdb handled the public reads itself, with Q25 trimming in fastp and clone calling in MiXCR, and kept productive beta chains. Under each unique CDR3 protein, matching rows form one entry showing the most common genes and DNA. The sample data list some 81,000 distinct CDR3 sequences, and around 9.4% of these were observed just once. 1.7% of the sample lies in the top ten. This specimen's time point label, interpreted: healthy volunteer bleed at 6 weeks. Unfractionated whole blood was collected in Tempus Blood RNA tubes, and total RNA was extracted from that blood. The sequencing input was whole blood. The receptors here all came from a female donor in good health. Some clones in this sample may be carry-over from other donors' samples.

The sample holds many counts of this clonotype. The J gene is TRBJ1-1, the V gene TRBV2; TRBD1 agrees at 9 bases. The CDR3 length is 13 residues. The germline gives CDR1 SNHLY, CDR2 FYNNEI. Trimming took 6 bases from V and 4 from J; bases not matched to a gene: 3. CDR3 bases: TGTGCCAGCAGGGGACAGGGAGTCACTGAAGCTTTCTTT. Protein: CASRGQGVTEAFF.

This clonotype was detected ten times or more. The chain joins TRBV20-1 to TRBJ1-6; 8 nucleotides line up with TRBD1. The CDR3 extends over 13 amino acids. Trimming removed 3 bases from V and 10 bases from J; junction bases left unmatched: 5. CDR1 and CDR2 from the germline V gene are DFQATT and SNEGSKA (reference sequence). For the CDR3, the DNA is TGCAGTGCTAGGACAGGGGAGGAATCACCCCTCCACTTT. Protein: CSARTGEESPLHF.

This clonotype was seen many times. V and J are TRBV29-1 and TRBJ1-1, with D perhaps matching TRBD1 (5 bases). The CDR3 has 15 amino acids. CDR1 is SQVTM, CDR2 ANQGSEA, per germline. Trimming cost V 6 bases and J 1 base, with 18 bases left between them. CDR3: CSVKTMSTGNTEAFF. In DNA form, the CDR3 reads TGCAGCGTGAAAACAATGTCCACAGGGAACACTGAAGCTTTCTTT.

This clonotype was detected ten times or more. The chain has TRBV27 and TRBJ1-2, with D possibly TRBD1 on 6 matching bases. This CDR3 spans 14 amino acids. V was cut by 5 bases and J by 7 bases, with 17 bases left in between. Germline V lookup: CDR1 MNHEY, CDR2 SMNVEV (reference sequence). CDR3 region: CASSPSNREGGYTF. The CDR3 DNA reads as TGTGCCAGCAGTCCCTCTAACAGGGAGGGTGGCTACACCTTC.

About this clonotype itself: A much larger clonotype is one base distant, so this may be a read error. The chain employs TRBV28 and TRBJ1-5; D is unclear. Germline V CDR1 and CDR2: MDHEN, SYDVKM. The CDR3 contains 15 residues. The CDR3 sequence: CASSSLTGGNQPQNF. The CDR3 coding sequence is TGTGCCAGCAGTTCCCTCACCGGAGGCAATCAGCCCCAGAATTTT.

This clonotype was picked up a small number of times. The V gene is TRBV11-2, the J gene TRBJ2-3, with 8 bases identical to TRBD2. This CDR3 region has 17 residues. The V and J ends lost 4 bases and 2 bases, in that order; junction bases with no gene match: 11. From germline, CDR1 is SGHAT and CDR2 FQNNGV. The CDR3 DNA sequence: TGTGCCAGCAGCTCTATTGGGCTAGCGGGCCCCACAGATACGCAGTATTTT. This encodes CASSSIGLAGPTDTQYF. The variable domain in full, with the rest retrieved from reference TRBV11-2 and TRBJ2-3, is EAGVAQSPRYKIIEKRQSVAFWCNPISGHATLYWYQQILGQGPKLLIQFQNNGVVDDSQLPKDRFSAERLKGVDSTLKIQPAKLEDSAVYLCASSSIGLAGPTDTQYFGPGTRLTVL.

The table lists this clonotype with many counts. The chain links TRBV2 to TRBJ2-3, with TRBD2 matching over 10 bases. Trimming took 3 bases from V and 2 from J; bases not matched to a gene: 5. This CDR3 contains 16 residues. The germline V gene encodes CDR1 SNHLY and CDR2 FYNNEI. The CDR3 spells CASSESAGGDTDTQYF. The CDR3 DNA reads TGTGCCAGCAGTGAGTCAGCGGGGGGGGACACAGATACGCAGTATTTT.

The rearrangement links TRBV13 to TRBJ1-1; 9 bases fit TRBD1. Germline V gene sequence: CDR1 PRHDT, CDR2 FYEKMQ (reference sequence). Trimming took 5 bases from V and 2 from J; bases not matched to a gene: 9. CDR3 length: 16 amino acids. CDR3 region: CASSPDRGTINTEAFF. CDR3 DNA: TGTGCCAGCAGCCCCGACAGGGGGACCATCAACACTGAAGCTTTCTTT. Full variable domain (rest looked up from reference TRBV13 and TRBJ1-1): AAGVIQSPRHLIKEKRETATLKCYPIPRHDTVYWYQQGPGQDPQFLISFYEKMQSDKGSIPDRFSAQQFSDYHSELNMSSLELGDSALYFCASSPDRGTINTEAFFGQGTRLTVV.

There are a few counts of this clonotype. V usage is TRBV20-1 and J usage is TRBJ1-4; D remains unclear. Between the trimmed V and J ends, which lost 0 bases and 4 bases, there was a span of 9 bases. The CDR3 runs to 14 residues. CDR1 is DFQATT and CDR2 is SNEGSKA in the germline V gene (reference sequence). This chain's CDR3 is CSARDLLSNEKLFF. The CDR3 region has the DNA TGCAGTGCTAGAGATCTCCTTAGTAATGAAAAACTGTTTTTT.

The table lists this clonotype with many counts. The J gene is TRBJ2-2, the V gene TRBV6-2 or TRBV6-3; D not resolved. The germline V gene has CDR1 MNHEY and CDR2 SVGEGT. V was trimmed by 5 bases and J by 4 bases, leaving 11 bases between them. The CDR3 has 14 residues. CDR3 DNA: TGTGCCAGCAGTGGTTCGGGTATCACCGGGGAGCTGTTTTTT. Translated: CASSGSGITGELFF.

This clonotype showed up just a few times. The rearrangement links TRBV12-3 or TRBV12-4 to TRBJ2-7, with D tentatively TRBD2 (6 bases). Trimming pared 4 bases from V and 3 bases from J, leaving 16 bases between. The CDR3 sequence is 15 residues long. CDR3 region: CASSSPFGGNYEQYF. CDR3 DNA: TGTGCCAGCAGTTCCCCCTTCGGGGGTAACTACGAGCAGTACTTC.